These T cell receptor beta chains were read from a single sample in a study of T cells in Graves' hyperthyroidism and ophthalmopathy. TCRdb re-called the multiplex PCR reads with MiXCR, one entry per CDR3 protein. The sample consists of about 360,000 distinct CDR3 sequences, under 15% of them appearing once. Material: blood. The receptors originated from a young woman with Graves' hyperthyroidism. The CDR3 runs from the conserved cysteine through the conserved F or W. D genes are given only for firm matches. Clone size is shown for a subset of rows, as once, few, many or a class of expanded clone.

many,TRBV30,TRBJ2-2,.,TGTGCCTGGAGTGTTTTGGGAAACGGGGAGCTGTTTTTT,CAWSVLGNGELFF
.,TRBV11-2,TRBJ2-7,TRBD1,TGTGCCAGCAGCTTAGACGCCCGTTTGGGACAGGGCTTTTGCGAGCAGTACTTC,CASSLDARLGQGFCEQYF
.,TRBV18,TRBJ2-5,TRBD1,TGTGCCAGCTCACCACCGACAGGGGGCGGTCAAGAGACCCAGTACTTC,CASSPPTGGGQETQYF
few,TRBV5-1,TRBJ2-5,.,TGCGCCAGCAGCTTGGGAAGGGATGGGGAGACCCAGTACTTC,CASSLGRDGETQYF
.,TRBV9,TRBJ1-1,.,TGTGCCAGCAGCGTAGGGGCAGGGGCCAGAATCATGAACACTGAAGCTTTCTTT,CASSVGAGARIMNTEAFF
many,TRBV28,TRBJ2-1,.,TGTGCCAGCAGTTTAAGATTCAGTGAGCAGTTCTTC,CASSLRFSEQFF
many,TRBV6-5,TRBJ2-7,.,TGTGCCAGCAGTTACGGGGACGAGCAGTACTTC,CASSYGDEQYF
few,TRBV19,TRBJ2-1,.,TGTGCCAGTAGTATAGGGCCGGGGAGCTCCTACAATGAGCAGTTCTTC,CASSIGPGSSYNEQFF
many,TRBV6-1,TRBJ2-5,.,TGTGCCAGCAGTCCCCGGTGGACCGAAGAGACCCAGTACTTC,CASSPRWTEETQYF
.,TRBV15,TRBJ2-5,.,TGTGCCACCAGCACTAGAGGGGGGGGCGCTTCTGGCGAGACCCAGTACTTC,CATSTRGGGASGETQYF
few,TRBV9,TRBJ1-5,TRBD1,TGTGCCAGCAGCGTAGAGGGGGCTGCGGATCAGCCCCAGCATTTT,CASSVEGAADQPQHF
.,TRBV4-2,TRBJ1-2,.,TGTGCCAGCAGCCCCGGAATCGGTGATGGCTACACCTTC,CASSPGIGDGYTF
.,TRBV20-1,TRBJ1-3,.,TGCAGTGCCCTACAGAGGGGCGGCGGCTCTGGAAGCACCATGTATTTT,CSALQRGGGSGSTMYF
many,TRBV6-1,TRBJ2-3,TRBD1,TGTGCCAGCAGTGAGACAGGGTATACGCAGTATTTT,CASSETGYTQYF
many,TRBV10-3,TRBJ1-1,TRBD1,TGTGCCATCAACCCGACAGGGGGCCGCACTGAAGCTTTCTTT,CAINPTGGRTEAFF
many,TRBV3-1,TRBJ2-7,.,TGTGCCAGCAGCTCGAGGTGGGGTGACTACGAGCAGTACTTC,CASSSRWGDYEQYF
.,TRBV10-3,TRBJ2-2,.,TGTGCCATCAATCAGGGTACCGGGGAGCTGTTTTTT,CAINQGTGELFF
many,TRBV6-1,TRBJ1-6,.,TGTGCCAGCAGTGAAGAAAGGGTCGGCAATTCACCCCTCCACTTT,CASSEERVGNSPLHF
many,TRBV20-1,TRBJ2-1,.,TGCAGTGCTAGTATCTCCGATAGCTCCTACAATGAGCAGTTCTTC,CSASISDSSYNEQFF
many,TRBV7-9,TRBJ2-3,TRBD2,TGTGCCAGCAGCGAGAGGGGGACTAGCGGGAGCGATACGCAGTATTTT,CASSERGTSGSDTQYF
.,TRBV11-2,TRBJ2-1,.,TGTGCCAGTAGTATCAGTGGACAGTTAAACAATGAGCAGTTCTTC,CASSISGQLNNEQFF
many,TRBV7-9,TRBJ2-3,.,TGTGCCAGCAGCTCTCGTAGAGATACGCAGTATTTT,CASSSRRDTQYF
many,TRBV28,TRBJ1-1,.,TGTGCCAGCAGCTTTCTGCGGGGGGGGCGGGCCACTGAAGCTTTCTTT,CASSFLRGGRATEAFF
many,TRBV11-3,TRBJ1-1,.,TGTGCCAGCAGCTTAGATCAAGGTGAAGCTTTCTTT,CASSLDQGEAFF
few,TRBV20-1,TRBJ1-1,.,TGCAGTGCACCCCCCGGCAGGGCCGCTTTCTTT,CSAPPGRAAFF
many,TRBV7-9,TRBJ2-3,.,TGTGCCAGCAGCTTAGCCGCGGGGCGCCGGTATGATACGCAGTATTTT,CASSLAAGRRYDTQYF
few,TRBV6-1,TRBJ2-1,TRBD1,TGTGCCAGCAGTGACGACAGGGGATTTTACAATGAGCAGTTCTTC,CASSDDRGFYNEQFF
many,TRBV27,TRBJ2-1,.,TGTGCCAGCAGGCGGGTCCCCAGGGATGAGCAGTTCTTC,CASRRVPRDEQFF
many,TRBV20-1,TRBJ2-7,.,TGCAGTGCTAGAGATTTTGCCCCCTACGAGCAGTACTTC,CSARDFAPYEQYF
many,TRBV12-3/TRBV12-4,TRBJ2-1,TRBD2,TGTGCCAGCAGTTTAATGTGGCGGGAGTATCATGATGAGCAGTTCTTC,CASSLMWREYHDEQFF
many,TRBV5-1,TRBJ2-1,.,TGCGCCAGCAGCCCAGGGTGGACTCTCAATGAGCAGTTCTTC,CASSPGWTLNEQFF
many,TRBV13,TRBJ2-7,TRBD2,TGTGCCAGCAGCTTACGTGTAGCGGGGCAAGAGGAGCAGTACTTC,CASSLRVAGQEEQYF